One sample yielded the 28 T cell receptor beta chains listed below, sequenced in a study of CD8+ T cells in alopecia areata. In each case, RNA was isolated and then reverse transcribed into cDNA as the sequencing template. Profiling relied on immunoSEQ multiplex PCR, and the TCRdb table lists in-frame clones only, not all of them. Of about 97,000 clones in the sample, around 45% were seen once. Sequenced material: CD4+ T cells sorted from blood. These receptors came from a human donor with alopecia areata.

This clone turned up a few times. The rearrangement uses TRBV9 and TRBJ1-1; D remains ambiguous. The CDR3 is 15 residues long. Germline V lookup: CDR1 SGDLS, CDR2 YYNGEE. Trimming took off 0 bases at V and 5 bases at J, with 14 bases between the two ends. The CDR3: CASSVDEGGYTEAFF. DNA for the CDR3: TGTGCCAGCAGCGTAGATGAGGGCGGGTATACTGAAGCTTTCTTT.

The chain links TRBV11-2 to TRBJ2-3, with no clear D. Germline CDR1 and CDR2: SGHAT and FQNNGV. Trimming stripped 1 base from V and 4 bases from J, with 12 bases between. This CDR3 contains 15 residues. The CDR3 DNA is TGTGCCAGCAGCTTAGTTCCGTTGGGGTCAGATACGCAGTATTTT. Protein sequence: CASSLVPLGSDTQYF.

The chain links TRBV20-1 to TRBJ1-1; no clear D. Trimming left V 3 bases short and J 6 bases short, with 8 bases between. Germline assignment: CDR1 DFQATT and CDR2 SNEGSKA (reference sequence). This CDR3 spans 11 amino acids. The CDR3 spells CSASKYPEAFF. In DNA form, the CDR3 reads TGCAGTGCTAGTAAGTACCCTGAAGCTTTCTTT.

This rearrangement joins TRBV10-2 to TRBJ1-5; D remains unclear. V was cut by 5 bases and J by 0 bases, with 11 bases left in between. The CDR3 is made up of 15 amino acids. Germline assignment: CDR1 WSHSY and CDR2 SAAADI. The CDR3 sequence is CASSKTTDSNQPQHF. CDR3 bases: TGCGCCAGCAGTAAGACAACGGATAGCAATCAGCCCCAGCATTTT.

The chain carries TRBV7-6 and TRBJ1-1; D may be TRBD1 (5 bases). The CDR3 extends over 16 amino acids. Trimming removed 2 bases at V and 1 base at J, with 14 bases between. Per the germline V gene, CDR1 is SGHVS and CDR2 is FNYEAQ. This chain's CDR3 is CASSLRVGLGNTEAFF. For the CDR3, the DNA is TGTGCCAGCAGCTTAAGGGTGGGACTAGGGAACACTGAAGCTTTCTTT.

V and J are TRBV19 and TRBJ2-6, with D hard to call. The V gene lost 3 bases and the J gene lost 1 base, with 7 bases spanning the gap. The CDR3 is 15 amino acids. Per the germline V gene, CDR1 is LNHDA and CDR2 is SQIVND (reference sequence). The CDR3 region has the DNA TGTGCCAGTAGTATCCAGGCTTCTGGGGCCAACGTCCTGACTTTC. The encoded protein is CASSIQASGANVLTF.

This clone was recorded a few times. The chain recombines TRBV29-1 with TRBJ1-4; D unresolved. The germline V and J ends were trimmed by 3 bases and 3 bases, with 8 bases remaining between them. Germline loops: CDR1 SQVTM, CDR2 ANQGSEA. The CDR3 consists of 13 residues. This CDR3 is CSVEASPNEKLFF. The CDR3 bases are TGCAGCGTTGAGGCCAGCCCTAATGAAAAACTGTTTTTT.

A single count supports this clone. V and J are TRBV5-6 and TRBJ2-7; possibly TRBD1 for D (5 bases). The CDR3 is 13 residues long. Trimming pared 0 bases from V and 2 bases from J, leaving 6 bases between. Germline CDR1 and CDR2: SGHDT and YYEEEE. CDR3 nucleotides: TGTGCCAGCAGCTTGGGCAGGGCCTACGAGCAGTACTTC. Amino acid sequence: CASSLGRAYEQYF.

This chain uses TRBV6-5 with TRBJ1-1; the D is unclear. CDR3 length equals 15 residues. Trimming cost V 4 bases and J 4 bases, with 16 bases left between them. Per germline, CDR1 MNHEY and CDR2 SVGAGI. The CDR3 DNA reads as TGTGCCAGCAGTTTAAGAGGCAGGACGGCCACTGAAGCTTTCTTT. Translated: CASSLRGRTATEAFF.

CDR3 sequence (DNA): TGTGCCAGCACCCTTGGGACTAGCCCAGATACGCAGTATTTT. It translates to CASTLGTSPDTQYF. The rearrangement joins TRBV28 to TRBJ2-3; the match to TRBD2 covers 9 bases. The ends lost 7 bases at V and 4 bases at J; junction bases unmatched: 6. Germline CDR1 and CDR2: MDHEN and SYDVKM. This CDR3 is 14 amino acids long.

This clone occurred a few times. The chain has TRBV9 and TRBJ2-1; D not certain. Germline V gene lookup returns CDR1 SGDLS and CDR2 YYNGEE. V lost 0 bases to trimming and J lost 10 bases, with 11 bases between them. The CDR3 is made up of 13 amino acids. CDR3: CASSVVTDSEQFF. CDR3 nucleotide sequence: TGTGCCAGCAGCGTAGTAACAGACTCAGAGCAGTTCTTC.

A note on this clone: Other DNA sequences within the sample encode an identical CDR3. The CDR3: CSVEGRMNTEAFF. The CDR3, as DNA: TGCAGCGTTGAGGGTCGTATGAACACTGAAGCTTTCTTT. The chain carries TRBV29-1 and TRBJ1-1; D not certain. The CDR3 has 13 amino acids. CDR1 is SQVTM and CDR2 is ANQGSEA in the germline V gene. Between the trimmed V and J ends, which lost 3 bases and 0 bases, there was a span of 8 bases.

The CDR3 bases are TGTGCCAGCAGCTCCCAAACGCCGATCGATACGCAGTATTTT. This gives the protein CASSSQTPIDTQYF. The V gene is TRBV28, the J gene TRBJ2-3, with D uncertain. Trimming took off 6 bases at V and 6 bases at J, with 16 bases between the two ends. This CDR3 has 14 amino acids. Germline values: CDR1 MDHEN, CDR2 SYDVKM.

The rearrangement links TRBV18 to TRBJ1-1; D gene ambiguous. The V and J ends lost 1 base and 1 base respectively, with 13 bases between them. The CDR3 sequence is 16 residues long. From germline, CDR1 is KGHSH and CDR2 LQKENI. CDR3: CASSPLSGEANTEAFF. The CDR3 region has the DNA TGTGCCAGCTCACCACTCTCCGGGGAAGCGAACACTGAAGCTTTCTTT. Full variable domain (outside the CDR3, taken from reference TRBV18 and TRBJ1-1): NAGVMQNPRHLVRRRGQEARLRCSPMKGHSHVYWYRQLPEEGLKFMVYLQKENIIDESGMPKERFSAEFPKEGPSILRIQQVVRGDSAAYFCASSPLSGEANTEAFFGQGTRLTVV.

This clone was seen a handful of times. The chain couples TRBV10-3 to TRBJ2-5, with no clear D. The CDR3 runs to 17 residues. Between the trimmed V and J ends, which lost 0 bases and 0 bases, there was a span of 14 bases. The germline V gene encodes CDR1 ENHRY and CDR2 SYGVKD. This CDR3 reads CAISESRRLRDQETQYF. The CDR3 bases are TGTGCCATCAGTGAGTCGAGGAGACTTAGGGACCAAGAGACCCAGTACTTC.

This clone was seen a few times. The V and J genes are TRBV28 and TRBJ2-7; the D gene is possibly TRBD1 (7 bases). This CDR3 contains 15 residues. Germline V gives CDR1 MDHEN, CDR2 SYDVKM. Trimming took off 6 bases at V and 5 bases at J, with 20 bases between the two ends. The DNA of the CDR3 is TGTGCCAGCAGCCTCTCAGGGGGGATGAGGCACGAGCAGTACTTC. Translated: CASSLSGGMRHEQYF.

The rearrangement links TRBV6-5 to TRBJ1-2; a possible D gene is TRBD1 (5 bases). The germline V and J ends were trimmed by 4 bases and 8 bases, with 20 bases remaining between them. The CDR3 contains 15 residues. The germline gives CDR1 MNHEY, CDR2 SVGAGI. The CDR3 loop is CASSSRGGGGRGYTF. The CDR3 DNA is TGTGCCAGCAGTTCCCGCGGCGGGGGAGGGCGCGGCTACACCTTC.

The chain combines TRBV7-8 with TRBJ2-5; 11 nucleotides align to TRBD2. The CDR3 has 17 amino acids. The germline V gene has CDR1 SGHVS and CDR2 FQNEAQ. The V segment lost 0 bases and the J segment 5 bases; nucleotides outside the gene matches: 8. The CDR3 sequence is CASSLARLAGPRETQYF. The CDR3 coding sequence is TGTGCCAGCAGCTTAGCCCGACTAGCGGGGCCGAGGGAGACCCAGTACTTC.

This clone was detected many times. This chain joins TRBV23-1 and TRBJ1-3; D gene unclear. TRBV23-1 is an ORF for which the function is uncertain. V lost 6 bases, J lost 8 bases, and 17 bases lay in between. CDR3 length: 14 residues. This CDR3 is CASRVVNLKDTIYF. The DNA of the CDR3 is TGCGCCAGCAGGGTGGTCAATCTTAAGGACACCATATATTTT.

This clone was detected only a few times. The V call is TRBV21-1, the J call TRBJ2-3. TRBV21-1 is termed a pseudogene. The CDR3 spans 12 residues. CDR3 nucleotide sequence: TGTGCCAGCAGCAAAAGCACAGATACGCAGTATTTT. It codes for CASSKSTDTQYF.

The V call is TRBV27, the J call TRBJ2-3, with D perhaps TRBD2 (6 bases). Per germline, CDR1 MNHEY and CDR2 SMNVEV (reference sequence). The CDR3 consists of 13 residues. The V end lost 10 bases, the J end lost 3 bases, and 14 bases lay between the germline ends. The CDR3 DNA reads TGTGCCACAGGGAGGCTAGCAACAGATACGCAGTATTTT. Translating gives CATGRLATDTQYF.

CDR3 loop: CSVEYPRKGANVLTF. CDR3 bases: TGCAGCGTTGAATACCCCCGGAAGGGGGCCAACGTCCTGACTTTC. The V call is TRBV29-1, the J call TRBJ2-6; no reliable D call. The V end was cut by 2 bases, the J end by 4 bases, with 12 bases between. The germline gives CDR1 SQVTM, CDR2 ANQGSEA. The CDR3 loop spans 15 amino acids.

The rearrangement links TRBV19 to TRBJ2-7, with TRBD2 matching 8 bases. J lost 0 bases, V lost 6 bases, and 7 bases had no gene match. CDR1 LNHDA and CDR2 SQIVND come from the germline V gene (reference sequence). The CDR3 extends over 15 amino acids. The CDR3 protein is CASRQPGLGSYEQYF. DNA for the CDR3: TGTGCCAGTAGGCAACCGGGACTAGGCTCCTACGAGCAGTACTTC.

This clone has just a few counts. The V gene is TRBV28, the J gene TRBJ1-4, with D hard to call. V was clipped by 6 bases and J by 4 bases, with 6 bases between them. The CDR3 covers 12 residues. Per germline, CDR1 MDHEN and CDR2 SYDVKM. In DNA, the CDR3 is TGTGCCAGCAGACAGAATAATGAAAAACTGTTTTTT. Amino acids: CASRQNNEKLFF.

This clone was seen more than once but under ten times. V and J are TRBV20-1 and TRBJ2-7; perhaps TRBD1 as D (6 bases). Deletions cut 2 bases from V and 6 bases from J, with 8 bases between. CDR3 length equals 11 residues. In germline, CDR1 is DFQATT, CDR2 SNEGSKA (reference sequence). For the CDR3, the DNA is TGCAGTGCTAGACAGGGGTCCGAGCAGTACTTC. Translating it yields CSARQGSEQYF.

The rearrangement joins TRBV19 to TRBJ2-1; 10 bases match TRBD2. CDR1 is LNHDA and CDR2 is SQIVND in the germline V gene (reference sequence). The CDR3 length is 15 residues. The V segment lost 6 bases and the J segment 2 bases; nucleotides outside the gene matches: 4. CDR3 in amino acids: CASSSSGGPYNEQFF. The CDR3 DNA is TGTGCCAGTAGCTCTAGCGGGGGACCCTACAATGAGCAGTTCTTC.

In its sample, this clone was seen a few times. The chain uses TRBV29-1 and TRBJ2-1; D possibly corresponds to TRBD1 (5 bases). V was trimmed by 4 bases and J by 7 bases, leaving 8 bases between them. The CDR3 has 11 residues. CDR1 and CDR2 from the germline V gene are SQVTM and ANQGSEA. In DNA, the CDR3 is TGCAGCGTTGGGGCAGGGAATGAGCAGTTCTTC. It translates to CSVGAGNEQFF.

The V call is TRBV30, the J call TRBJ2-7; D is uncertain. The V end lost 5 bases, the J end lost 5 bases, and 19 bases lay between the germline ends. The CDR3 contains 14 residues. In germline, CDR1 is GTSNPN, CDR2 SVGIG (reference sequence). CDR3 DNA sequence: TGTGCCTGGGTCCCTCGTTCCCTGCACGACGAGCAGTACTTC. This translates into CAWVPRSLHDEQYF.